Each of the 17 T cell receptor beta chains below was sequenced from the same sample in a study of sequential checkpoint blockade in melanoma. Assay: immunoSEQ multiplex PCR; the TCRdb copy retains only in-frame clones and omits some. This table has roughly 4,700 clones, around 30% appearing once. Stated treatment: randomized to nivolumab then ipilimumab (arm A) or the reverse (arm B). The source material was tumor tissue (inferred from file names), sampled from a patient given nivolumab and ipilimumab in sequence. These receptors came from a human donor with melanoma.

The chain couples TRBV25-1 to TRBJ1-5, with TRBD1 as a possible D gene (6 bases). CDR3 length: 13 residues. CDR1 is MGHDK and CDR2 is SYGVNS in the germline V gene. V was cut by 8 bases and J by 4 bases, with 12 bases left in between. The CDR3: CASSGGANQPQHF. The CDR3, as DNA: TGTGCCAGCTCCGGGGGGGCTAATCAGCCCCAGCATTTT.

Only a few counts were recorded for this clone. The chain recombines TRBV2 with TRBJ1-6; 9 bases match TRBD1. The germline V gene encodes CDR1 SNHLY and CDR2 FYNNEI. V trimming: 7 bases; J trimming: 9 bases; junction bases outside the gene matches: 7. The CDR3 covers 14 residues. The CDR3 nucleotides are TGTGCCAGCAACCAACAGGGGGCTGTTTCACCCCTCCACTTT. Translation: CASNQQGAVSPLHF.

This clone was counted only a few times. The J gene is TRBJ2-3, the V gene TRBV2; 7 nucleotides match TRBD1. The ends lost 6 bases at V and 2 bases at J; junction bases unmatched: 11. Germline CDR1 reads SNHLY; CDR2 reads FYNNEI. This CDR3 contains 16 residues. Here the CDR3 reads CASSRLTGSVTDTQYF. DNA of the CDR3: TGTGCCAGCAGCCGTTTGACAGGGTCCGTCACAGATACGCAGTATTTT.

The CDR3 bases that were read are TGTGCCATCAGTGAGTCGAGGTTCTACGAGCAGTAC. This gives the protein CAISESRFYEQY. The complete CDR3 protein is CAISESRFYEQYF. This rearrangement joins TRBV10-3 to TRBJ2-7; D uncertain. The CDR3 goes on 1 residue after the read ends, and that part is filled in from the germline J gene. Trimming cost V 0 bases and J 3 bases, with 6 bases left between them. The CDR3 length is 13 residues. The germline V gene has CDR1 ENHRY and CDR2 SYGVKD.

This clone was observed a few times. A junction end diverges from the germline sequence, so it may reflect a read error. V gene TRBV6-8 combines with J gene TRBJ2-1; maybe TRBD2 (5 bases). CDR3 length: 13 amino acids. Germline-derived CDR1 and CDR2 are MNHGY and SAAAGT. CDR3 region: CASRYSDFNEQFF. The CDR3 DNA is TGTGCCAGCAGGTACTCGGACTTCAATGAGCAGTTCTTC.

The CDR3 DNA reads TGTGCCAGCAGCCCCAGGGTAGGGGTCGAGCAGTACTTC. This gives the protein CASSPRVGVEQYF. The gene calls are TRBV14 and TRBJ2-7, with D possibly TRBD1 on 5 matching bases. The CDR3 extends over 13 amino acids. The germline CDR1 and CDR2 sequences are SGHDN and FVKESK. Trimming shortened V by 4 bases and J by 6 bases, and 13 bases separated the two germline ends. The complete variable domain, with remaining parts taken from reference TRBV14 and TRBJ2-7, reads EAGVTQFPSHSVIEKGQTVTLRCDPISGHDNLYWYRRVMGKEIKFLLHFVKESKQDESGMPNNRFLAERTGGTYSTLKVQPAELEDSGVYFCASSPRVGVEQYFGPGTRLTVT.

This clone was seen more than once but under ten times. The chain recombines TRBV30 with TRBJ1-1; D is uncertain. Trimming stripped 0 bases from V and 2 bases from J, with 19 bases between. This CDR3 is built from 17 residues. The germline V gene encodes CDR1 GTSNPN and CDR2 SVGIG (reference sequence). The CDR3 bases are TGTGCCTGGAGTGTCGCGGGTTTCGATACGCAAAACACTGAAGCTTTCTTT. Translation gives CAWSVAGFDTQNTEAFF.

The chain uses TRBV18 and TRBJ2-1, with 10 bases fitting TRBD2. CDR3 length: 16 amino acids. Germline-derived CDR1 and CDR2 are KGHSH and LQKENI. V lost 3 bases, J lost 5 bases, and 7 bases stayed unmatched. The CDR3 DNA reads TGTGCCAGCTCACCCAATACTAGCGGGGTCAACAATGAGCAGTTCTTC. Residues: CASSPNTSGVNNEQFF. The variable domain in full, completed from reference TRBV18 and TRBJ2-1, reads NAGVMQNPRHLVRRRGQEARLRCSPMKGHSHVYWYRQLPEEGLKFMVYLQKENIIDESGMPKERFSAEFPKEGPSILRIQQVVRGDSAAYFCASSPNTSGVNNEQFFGPGTRLTVL.

The J gene is TRBJ2-1, the V gene TRBV5-1, with 13 bases that match TRBD2. V lost 7 bases to trimming and J lost 13 bases; unmatched junction nucleotides: 11. Germline assignment: CDR1 SGHRS and CDR2 YFSETQ. The CDR3 contains 14 residues. DNA of the CDR3: TGCGCCAGCCGGGGACTAGCGGGGACCCCAGCACAGTTCTTC. Its translation is CASRGLAGTPAQFF.

This clone turned up a few times. This chain joins TRBV6-8 and TRBJ1-1; D not certain. V lost 7 bases to trimming and J lost 1 base, with 16 bases between them. CDR1 and CDR2 (germline): MNHGY, SAAAGT. The CDR3 spans 15 residues. CDR3 nucleotide sequence: TGTGCCAGCAACATCCCCGAGCGAAGGAACACTGAAGCTTTCTTT. This gives the protein CASNIPERRNTEAFF.

This clone counts as large. This sequence joins TRBV6-8 and TRBJ2-1, with 7 nucleotides matching TRBD1. This CDR3 has 13 residues. Germline CDR1 MNHGY, CDR2 SAAAGT. The ends lost 5 bases at V and 8 bases at J; junction bases unmatched: 6. CDR3 protein: CASSPQGEHEQFF. The DNA of the CDR3 is TGTGCCAGCAGTCCCCAGGGGGAGCATGAGCAGTTCTTC.

V gene TRBV19 combines with J gene TRBJ1-5; D is unresolved. Germline V gene data show CDR1 as LNHDA and CDR2 as SQIVND (reference sequence). This CDR3 is built from 15 residues. V gave up 4 bases and J gave up 3 bases, with 13 bases separating them. CDR3 DNA: TGTGCCAGTAGTACTAAAGGACTGCTCAATCAGCCCCAGCATTTT. Its translation: CASSTKGLLNQPQHF.

The rearrangement links TRBV12-5 to TRBJ1-6, with 8 bases identical to TRBD1. Germline-derived CDR1 and CDR2 are LGHNT and FRNRAP. Losses at the gene ends were 1 base for V and 8 bases for J; bases not matched to a gene: 4. This CDR3 is 15 amino acids long. The CDR3 loop reads CASGLGQGADSPLHF. The CDR3 DNA is TGTGCTAGTGGTTTGGGGCAGGGGGCGGATTCACCCCTCCACTTT.

V and J are TRBV12-5 and TRBJ1-1; maybe TRBD1 (5 bases). V was trimmed by 0 bases and J by 8 bases, leaving 13 bases between them. The CDR3 spans 14 residues. Germline CDR1 and CDR2: LGHNT and FRNRAP. The CDR3 sequence: CASGLVRVREEAFF. In DNA, the CDR3 is TGTGCTAGTGGTTTGGTAAGGGTCAGGGAGGAAGCTTTCTTT. The variable domain in full, with the rest retrieved from reference TRBV12-5 and TRBJ1-1, is DARVTQTPRHKVTEMGQEVTMRCQPILGHNTVFWYRQTMMQGLELLAYFRNRAPLDDSGMPKDRFSAEMPDATLATLKIQPSEPRDSAVYFCASGLVRVREEAFFGQGTRLTVV.

This clone has just a few counts. The chain employs TRBV6-7 and TRBJ1-3; D is ambiguous. TRBV6-7 is known as an ORF, though its function is uncertain. The CDR3 has 15 residues. Trimming removed 5 bases from V and 0 bases from J, with 11 bases in between. The CDR3 region is CASSGVLLSGNTIYF. The DNA for the CDR3 is TGTGCCAGCAGTGGCGTTCTCCTCTCTGGAAACACCATATATTTT.

The chain combines TRBV10-3 with TRBJ1-1, with D possibly TRBD1 on 6 matching bases. Looked up from germline, CDR1 is ENHRY and CDR2 is SYGVKD. Trimming pared 2 bases from V and 1 base from J, leaving 8 bases between. The CDR3 has 14 residues. The CDR3 loop reads CAISEGGANTEAFF. The CDR3, as DNA: TGTGCCATCAGTGAGGGGGGGGCGAACACTGAAGCTTTCTTT.

By its share, this clone is medium-sized. J is TRBJ1-3 and V is TRBV11-3; maybe TRBD1 (5 bases). The CDR3 totals 18 residues. V was clipped by 1 base and J by 2 bases, with 18 bases between them. Germline V lookup: CDR1 SGHNT, CDR2 YENEEA. Here the CDR3 DNA reads TGTGCCAGCAGCTTAGTCGGAACTCCCGGGACGGCTGGAAACACCATATATTTT. It yields the protein CASSLVGTPGTAGNTIYF. Full variable domain (rest looked up from reference TRBV11-3 and TRBJ1-3): EAGVVQSPRYKIIEKKQPVAFWCNPISGHNTLYWYLQNLGQGPELLIRYENEEAVDDSQLPKDRFSAERLKGVDSTLKIQPAELGDSAVYLCASSLVGTPGTAGNTIYFGEGSWLTVV.